Listed here is a single T cell receptor (beta chain). What it recognizes is unknown. No DNA is shown, since the ends of the CDR3 on it are uncertain; the CDR3 is the one TCRdb lists. TCRdb re-called the reads through MiXCR, storing one row per CDR3 protein. The sample lists about 830,000 distinct CDR3 sequences, about 33% occurring once. The data were taken from a study of T cell repertoires in cytomegalovirus infection. Broader study findings: Across the ex vivo response, the dominant clonotypes were HLA-C-restricted CMV-specific TCR beta clonotypes. There were carriers of CMV plus the relevant HLA, and cumulative public TCR beta family frequency identified them.

Including both end residues, the CDR3 is 21 amino acids long. Germline V CDR1 and CDR2: SGHTA, FQGNSA. The rearrangement uses TRBV7-2 and TRBJ1-1; the table's D call of TRBD1 was not tested on the DNA. This TCR derives from a human donor in good health (CMV status not recorded). Some clones in this sample may be carry-over from other donors' samples. This specimen consisted of cultured CD8+ T cells from PBMCs, obtained from culture after CMV antigen stimulation. Here the CDR3 reads CASSPDRGYEQYVGPGTEAFF.